The 16 T cell receptor beta chains given below trace back to one sample, sequenced in a study of blood T cell repertoires in COVID-19. Sequenced by immunoSEQ multiplex PCR; TCRdb stores in-frame clones only, minus some. The table records roughly 200,000 clones, approximately 85% of them present only once. Specimen: PBMCs or T cells enriched from blood (not recorded which). The receptors derive from a man aged 35 to 55 who had recovered from COVID-19.

The V gene is TRBV6-5, the J gene TRBJ1-2; D might be TRBD1 (6 bases). The germline CDR1 and CDR2 sequences are MNHEY and SVGAGI. Trimming pared 0 bases from V and 5 bases from J, leaving 10 bases between. The CDR3 length is 14 residues. CDR3 loop: CASSYSGGEYGYTF. CDR3 in DNA: TGTGCCAGCAGTTACTCAGGGGGGGAGTATGGCTACACCTTC.

This chain joins TRBV6-6 and TRBJ2-7; 11 bases fit TRBD2. The CDR3 is made up of 17 amino acids. The germline V gene encodes CDR1 MNHNY and CDR2 SVGAGI (reference sequence). After removal of 5 bases from V and 0 bases from J, the junction contained 9 bases not matched to a gene. CDR3 region: CASSHLSSGRPSYEQYF. CDR3 bases: TGTGCCAGCAGTCACCTCTCTAGCGGGAGGCCCTCCTACGAGCAGTACTTC.

The rearrangement links TRBV19 to TRBJ2-7; D might be TRBD2 (5 bases). The CDR3 runs to 12 residues. From germline, CDR1 is LNHDA and CDR2 SQIVND (reference sequence). Trimming removed 10 bases from V and 4 bases from J, with 14 bases in between. CDR3 region: CATGPGVYEQYF. The CDR3 DNA reads TGTGCCACCGGGCCCGGGGTTTACGAGCAGTACTTC.

The chain carries TRBV7-2 and TRBJ1-2; D remains ambiguous. CDR3 size: 15 residues. V lost 4 bases, J lost 0 bases, and 12 bases lay in between. Germline CDR1 SGHTA, CDR2 FQGNSA. CDR3 sequence: CASSSYGQANYGYTF. Written as DNA, the CDR3 is TGTGCCAGCAGCTCTTATGGGCAGGCTAACTATGGCTACACCTTC. The full variable domain, rest sourced from reference TRBV7-2 and TRBJ1-2, is GAGVSQSPSNKVTEKGKDVELRCDPISGHTALYWYRQSLGQGLEFLIYFQGNSAPDKSGLPSDRFSAERTGGSVSTLTIQRTQQEDSAVYLCASSSYGQANYGYTFGSGTRLTVV.

J is TRBJ1-2 and V is TRBV12-5; no firm D call. The CDR3 consists of 14 residues. Trimming pared 5 bases from V and 6 bases from J, leaving 16 bases between. Germline values: CDR1 LGHNT, CDR2 FRNRAP. In DNA, the CDR3 is TGTGCTAGTGGTCCCCGACGGGGTGGGGATGGCTACACCTTC. As protein: CASGPRRGGDGYTF.

The rearrangement uses TRBV28 and TRBJ1-3; D uncertain. The germline V gene encodes CDR1 MDHEN and CDR2 SYDVKM. The CDR3 covers 12 residues. V was trimmed by 1 base and J by 8 bases, leaving 6 bases between them. The CDR3 nucleotides are TGTGCCAGCAGTTTATCGGGTTACACCATATATTTT. This encodes CASSLSGYTIYF.

The chain combines TRBV3-1 (or the pseudogene TRBV3-2) with TRBJ2-6; possibly TRBD1 for D (6 bases). Germline CDR1 and CDR2: LGHDT and YNNKEL (reference sequence). Between the trimmed V and J ends, which lost 6 bases and 2 bases, there was a span of 11 bases. This CDR3 spans 15 amino acids. As DNA, the CDR3 is TGTGCCAGCAGACACTCAGGGGCTGGGGCCAACGTCCTGACTTTC. This translates into CASRHSGAGANVLTF.

V is TRBV11-2 and J is TRBJ1-2, with unresolved D. This CDR3 is 13 amino acids long. The germline CDR1 and CDR2 sequences are SGHAT and FQNNGV. V lost 2 bases and J 8 bases, leaving 12 bases between the germline ends. CDR3 coding DNA: TGTGCCAGCAGCTTAAATCGCGGGGTAGGCTACACCTTC. Translated, it gives CASSLNRGVGYTF.

V usage is TRBV5-4 and J usage is TRBJ1-2, with TRBD1 as a possible D gene (6 bases). CDR1 SGHNT and CDR2 YYREEE come from the germline V gene (reference sequence). V was clipped by 0 bases and J by 6 bases, with 9 bases between them. The CDR3 is made up of 13 amino acids. This CDR3 reads CASSLGDKHGYTF. CDR3 bases: TGTGCCAGCAGCTTGGGGGACAAACATGGCTACACCTTC.

The rearrangement links TRBV5-1 to TRBJ1-2; perhaps TRBD1 as D (5 bases). CDR3 length: 15 amino acids. V shed 4 bases and J shed 3 bases, with 16 bases lying between them. Germline V gene sequence: CDR1 SGHRS, CDR2 YFSETQ. CDR3 loop: CASSLYRTRDYGYTF. The CDR3 DNA reads TGCGCCAGCAGCCTATATCGGACACGCGACTATGGCTACACCTTC.

The CDR3 region has the DNA TGTGCCAGCAGTTCGGACATCCATCAGCCCCAGCATTTT. Amino acids: CASSSDIHQPQHF. This chain uses TRBV28 with TRBJ1-5, with a tentative D call TRBD1 (5 bases). Germline-derived CDR1 and CDR2 are MDHEN and SYDVKM. This CDR3 region has 13 residues. V gave up 4 bases and J gave up 5 bases, with 9 bases separating them.

The gene calls are TRBV6-5 and TRBJ1-5; D possibly corresponds to TRBD1 (5 bases). The CDR3 is made up of 15 amino acids. Trimming stripped 6 bases from V and 0 bases from J, with 12 bases between. The germline CDR1 and CDR2 sequences are MNHEY and SVGAGI. In nucleotides, the CDR3 is TGTGCCAGCAGCCGAACTGACAGTAGCAATCAGCCCCAGCATTTT. Its translation is CASSRTDSSNQPQHF.

V and J are TRBV19 and TRBJ2-2; D call uncertain. The CDR3 extends over 14 amino acids. CDR1 and CDR2 from the germline V gene are LNHDA and SQIVND (reference sequence). V was trimmed by 3 bases and J by 4 bases, leaving 9 bases between them. The CDR3 here is CASSIKSITGELFF. The CDR3 DNA reads TGTGCCAGTAGTATTAAAAGCATCACCGGGGAGCTGTTTTTT.

V usage is TRBV11-2 and J usage is TRBJ2-1; 8 positions agree with TRBD2. Germline CDR1 reads SGHAT; CDR2 reads FQNNGV. V dropped 3 bases and J dropped 10; count of bases not matched to a gene: 11. This CDR3 spans 15 amino acids. The CDR3 spells CASSFDETSATEQFF. The CDR3 DNA follows: TGTGCCAGCAGCTTCGATGAGACTAGCGCGACCGAGCAGTTCTTC.

The chain recombines TRBV30 with TRBJ1-1; D may be TRBD1 (6 bases). The CDR3 is made up of 12 amino acids. Trimming took 2 bases from V and 5 from J, leaving 9 bases between them. Looked up from germline, CDR1 is GTSNPN and CDR2 is SVGIG (reference sequence). The CDR3 DNA reads as TGTGCCTGGAGTCTGGGACAAACTGAAGCTTTCTTT. Its protein is CAWSLGQTEAFF.

This chain connects TRBV5-4 to TRBJ1-3, with 8 bases fitting TRBD1. Germline CDR1 is SGHNT and CDR2 is YYREEE (reference sequence). The CDR3 has 16 amino acids. J lost 0 bases, V lost 3 bases, and 5 bases had no gene match. Here the CDR3 reads CASSYGQGSSGNTIYF. Written as DNA, the CDR3 is TGTGCCAGCAGCTACGGACAGGGAAGCTCTGGAAACACCATATATTTT.